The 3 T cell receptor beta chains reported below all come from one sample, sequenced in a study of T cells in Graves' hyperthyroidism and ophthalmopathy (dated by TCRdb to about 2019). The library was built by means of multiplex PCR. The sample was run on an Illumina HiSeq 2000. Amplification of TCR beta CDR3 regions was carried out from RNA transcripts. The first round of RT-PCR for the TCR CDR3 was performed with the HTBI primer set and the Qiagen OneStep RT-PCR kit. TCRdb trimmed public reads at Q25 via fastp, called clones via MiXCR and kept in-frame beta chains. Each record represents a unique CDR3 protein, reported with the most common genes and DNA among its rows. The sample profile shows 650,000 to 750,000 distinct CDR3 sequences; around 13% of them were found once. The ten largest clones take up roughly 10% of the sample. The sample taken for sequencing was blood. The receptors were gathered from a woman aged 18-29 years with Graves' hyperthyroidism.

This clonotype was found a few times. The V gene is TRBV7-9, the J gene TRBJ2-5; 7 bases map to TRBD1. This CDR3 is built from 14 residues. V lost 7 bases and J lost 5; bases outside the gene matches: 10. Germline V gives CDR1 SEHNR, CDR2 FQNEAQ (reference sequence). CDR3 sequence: CASNQDRESETQYF. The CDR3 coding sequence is TGTGCCAGCAACCAAGACAGGGAAAGTGAGACCCAGTACTTC.

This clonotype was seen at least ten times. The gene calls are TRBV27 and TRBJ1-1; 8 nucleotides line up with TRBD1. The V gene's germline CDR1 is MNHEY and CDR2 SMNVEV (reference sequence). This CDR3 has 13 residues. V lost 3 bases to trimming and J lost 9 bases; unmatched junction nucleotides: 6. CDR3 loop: CASSFQGASKAFF. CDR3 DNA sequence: TGTGCCAGCAGTTTCCAGGGGGCCTCTAAAGCTTTCTTT.

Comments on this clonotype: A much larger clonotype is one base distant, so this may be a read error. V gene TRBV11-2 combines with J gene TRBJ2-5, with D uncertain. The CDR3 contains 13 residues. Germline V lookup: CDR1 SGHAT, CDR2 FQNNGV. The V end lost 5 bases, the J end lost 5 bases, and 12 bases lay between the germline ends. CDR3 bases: TGTGCCAGCAGCCCATTAGCATGGGAGACCCAGTACTTC. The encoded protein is CASSPLAWETQYF. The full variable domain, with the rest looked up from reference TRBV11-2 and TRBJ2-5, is EAGVAQSPRYKIIEKRQSVAFWCNPISGHATLYWYQQILGQGPKLLIQFQNNGVVDDSQLPKDRFSAERLKGVDSTLKIQPAKLEDSAVYLCASSPLAWETQYFGPGTRLLVL.